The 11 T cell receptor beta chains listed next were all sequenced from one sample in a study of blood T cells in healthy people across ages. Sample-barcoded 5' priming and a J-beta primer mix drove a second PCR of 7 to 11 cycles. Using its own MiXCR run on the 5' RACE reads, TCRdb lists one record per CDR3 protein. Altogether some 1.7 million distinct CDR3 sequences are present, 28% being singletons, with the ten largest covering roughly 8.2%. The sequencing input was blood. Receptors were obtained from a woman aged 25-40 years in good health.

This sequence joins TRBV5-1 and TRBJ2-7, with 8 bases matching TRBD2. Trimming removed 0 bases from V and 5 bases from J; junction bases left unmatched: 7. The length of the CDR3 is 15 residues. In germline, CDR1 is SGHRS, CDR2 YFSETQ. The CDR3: CASSLAHSGIDEQYV. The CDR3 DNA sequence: TGCGCCAGCAGCTTGGCCCATAGCGGGATCGACGAGCAGTACGTC.

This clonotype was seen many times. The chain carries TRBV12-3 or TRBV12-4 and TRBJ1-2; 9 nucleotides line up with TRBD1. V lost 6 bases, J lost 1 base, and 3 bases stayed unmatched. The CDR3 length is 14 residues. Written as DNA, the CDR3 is TGTGCCAGCAGCCGGACAGGGGTTAACTATGGCTACACCTTC. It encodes CASSRTGVNYGYTF.

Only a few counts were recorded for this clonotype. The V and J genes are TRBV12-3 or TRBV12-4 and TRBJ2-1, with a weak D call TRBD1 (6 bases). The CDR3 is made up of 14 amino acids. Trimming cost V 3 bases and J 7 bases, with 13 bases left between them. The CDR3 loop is CASSFSGARNEQFF. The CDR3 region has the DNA TGTGCCAGCAGTTTTTCAGGGGCTCGTAATGAGCAGTTCTTC.

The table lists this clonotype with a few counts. This CDR3 reads CASSLKAGYEQYF. CDR3 bases: TGTGCCAGCAGTCTAAAAGCGGGCTACGAGCAGTACTTC. The V and J genes are TRBV12-3 or TRBV12-4 and TRBJ2-7; D perhaps matches TRBD2 (6 bases). The CDR3 extends over 13 amino acids. V was trimmed by 5 bases and J by 3 bases, leaving 11 bases between them.

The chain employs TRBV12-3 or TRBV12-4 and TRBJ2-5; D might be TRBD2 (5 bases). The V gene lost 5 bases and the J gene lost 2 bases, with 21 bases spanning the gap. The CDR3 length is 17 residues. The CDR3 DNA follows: TGTGCCAGCAGTAGCACTCCATCGGGGTTTCGGCAAGAGACCCAGTACTTC. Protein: CASSSTPSGFRQETQYF.

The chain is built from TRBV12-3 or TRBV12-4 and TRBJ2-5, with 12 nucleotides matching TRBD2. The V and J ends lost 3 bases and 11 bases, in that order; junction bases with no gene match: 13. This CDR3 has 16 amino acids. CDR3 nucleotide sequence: TGTGCCAGCAGTTTTGGGACTAGCGGGCTGGGGAATGAGCAGTACTTC. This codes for CASSFGTSGLGNEQYF.

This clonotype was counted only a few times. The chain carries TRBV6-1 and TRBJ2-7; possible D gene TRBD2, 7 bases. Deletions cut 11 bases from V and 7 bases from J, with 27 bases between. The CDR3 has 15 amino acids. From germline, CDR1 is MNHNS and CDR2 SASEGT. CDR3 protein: CASLPRAGANNEQYF. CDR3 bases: TGTGCCTCCCTTCCCCGGGCGGGGGCGAACAATGAGCAGTACTTC.

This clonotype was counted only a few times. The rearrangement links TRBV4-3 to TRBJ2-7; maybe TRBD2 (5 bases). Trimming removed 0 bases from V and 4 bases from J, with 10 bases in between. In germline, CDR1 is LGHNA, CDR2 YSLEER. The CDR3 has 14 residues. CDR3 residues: CASSQEPGGYEQYF. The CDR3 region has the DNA TGCGCCAGCAGCCAAGAACCAGGAGGTTACGAGCAGTACTTC.

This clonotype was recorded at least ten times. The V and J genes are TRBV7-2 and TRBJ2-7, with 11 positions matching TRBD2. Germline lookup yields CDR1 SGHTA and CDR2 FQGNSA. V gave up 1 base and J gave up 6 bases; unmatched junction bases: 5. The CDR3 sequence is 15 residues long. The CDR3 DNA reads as TGTGCCAGCAGCTTAGAACTAGCGGGAGTCTCCGAGCAGTACTTC. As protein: CASSLELAGVSEQYF.

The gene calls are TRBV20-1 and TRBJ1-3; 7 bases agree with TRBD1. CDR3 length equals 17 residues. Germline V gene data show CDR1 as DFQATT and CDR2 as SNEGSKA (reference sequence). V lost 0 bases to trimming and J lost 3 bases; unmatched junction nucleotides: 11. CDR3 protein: CSARDQGGPAGGNTIYF. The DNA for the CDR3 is TGCAGTGCTAGAGATCAGGGGGGGCCGGCGGGTGGAAACACCATATATTTT.

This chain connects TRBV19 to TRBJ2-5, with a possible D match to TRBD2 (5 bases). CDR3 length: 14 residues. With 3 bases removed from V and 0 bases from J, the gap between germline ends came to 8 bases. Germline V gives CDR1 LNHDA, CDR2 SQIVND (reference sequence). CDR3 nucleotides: TGTGCCAGTAGTATCCGGCGGGACCAAGAGACCCAGTACTTC. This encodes CASSIRRDQETQYF.